The present T cell receptor beta chain was sequenced within a study of radiotherapy plus CTLA-4 blockade in lung cancer. Findings and limits, study-wide: Expansion of tumor-derived TCR clones was observed in blood after radiotherapy plus ipilimumab.

The CDR3 spans 13 residues. Germline-derived CDR1 and CDR2 are SQVTM and ANQGSEA. V was trimmed by 4 bases and J by 0 bases, leaving 9 bases between them. This clone appeared once. As yet, its antigen is unknown. Measured with immunoSEQ multiplex PCR; TCRdb has only the in-frame clones, and not every one. This table holds 25,000 to 35,000 clones, 60% to 80% found once. The source of this sequence is a human donor with non-small cell lung cancer who had stable disease on radiotherapy plus ipilimumab. The sequencing used peripheral blood, collected from a patient treated with radiotherapy plus ipilimumab. The J gene is TRBJ1-2, the V gene TRBV29-1; no firm D call. The CDR3 loop reads CSVGRQANYGYTF. CDR3 nucleotide sequence: TGCAGCGTTGGTCGGCAAGCTAACTATGGCTACACCTTC.